Shown below are 21 T cell receptor beta chains from a single sample sequenced in a study of tumor and adjacent non-tumor tissue in lung cancer (dated by TCRdb to 2016 to 2019). RNA was isolated from bulk, unsorted tissue, and RNA quality was assessed with a NanoDrop ND-1000 and an Agilent 2100. Distant non-tumor tissue taken more than 3 cm from the tumor edge was used as the normal lung sample. To prepare the library, multiplex PCR was applied. The data were produced on an Illumina HiSeq 2500. Following protocols modified from ARM-PCR, the researchers constructed TCRbeta libraries through three rounds of nested PCR with primers (Table S4). TCRdb itself trimmed the public reads at Q25 with fastp, ran MiXCR and retained productive beta chains. Each entry merges the rows of one CDR3 protein and shows their most common DNA and genes. The sample table contains under 85,000 distinct CDR3 sequences; only one count was recorded for over 65% of them. The ten largest clones add up to 30% to 50% of the sample.

Specimen: distant non-tumor lung tissue. The receptors come from a man between 65 and 79 years old with non-small cell lung cancer.

The table lists this clonotype with a count of one. At one boundary the junction diverges from the germline segment, which might be a read error. The chain carries TRBV4-2 and TRBJ1-4; possible D gene TRBD1, 5 bases. The CDR3 extends over 17 amino acids. Germline V gene lookup returns CDR1 LGHNA and CDR2 YNFKEQ. The DNA of the CDR3 is TGTACCAGCAGCCAAGTACCGTTGGGGGTAACTAATGAAGAACTGTTTTTT. Translated, it gives CTSSQVPLGVTNEELFF.

The chain carries TRBV4-2 and TRBJ2-1, with 7 bases fitting TRBD2. This CDR3 region has 15 residues. Trimming at V came to 1 base and at J to 7 bases, leaving 7 bases not matched to a gene. Germline lookup yields CDR1 LGHNA and CDR2 YNFKEQ. For the CDR3, the DNA is TGTGCCAGCAGCCAAGTGTGCGGGAGCGATAATGAGCAGTTCTTC. The encoded protein is CASSQVCGSDNEQFF.

Concerning this clonotype itself: Being one base from a much bigger clone, this may be a read error. This sequence joins TRBV6-5 and TRBJ1-3, with D unclear. CDR3 size: 13 residues. Germline V CDR1 and CDR2: MNHEY, SVGAGI. The CDR3, as DNA: TGTGCCAGCAGACTGGACTCTGGAAACATCATATATTTT. Its translation is CASRLDSGNIIYF.

In regard to this clonotype: A single base separates this from a much larger clone, so it may be a read error. The chain combines TRBV24-1 with TRBJ2-1, with D possibly being TRBD1 (6 bases). The germline CDR1 and CDR2 sequences are KGHDR and SFDVKD. This CDR3 comprises 14 residues. The V end was cut by 9 bases, the J end by 2 bases, with 13 bases between. CDR3 in amino acids: CATGRGHPYNEQFF. CDR3 in DNA: TGTGCCACCGGTCGGGGACACCCCTACAATGAGCAGTTCTTC.

On this clonotype itself: The junction differs from germline at one of its ends, possibly a read error. This chain uses TRBV11-3 with TRBJ1-4; 8 bases fit TRBD1. This CDR3 spans 13 amino acids. The germline CDR1 and CDR2 sequences are SGHNT and YENEEA. The DNA of the CDR3 is TGCGCCAGCAGTGACAGGGGACATGAAAAACTGTTTTTT. It codes for CASSDRGHEKLFF.

There are many counts of this clonotype. This chain joins TRBV30 and TRBJ1-1; tentatively, D is TRBD1 (5 bases). This CDR3 is built from 11 residues. The V gene lost 3 bases and the J gene lost 7 bases, with 9 bases spanning the gap. Germline V gene data show CDR1 as GTSNPN and CDR2 as SVGIG (reference sequence). The CDR3 reads CAWRGTSEAFF. DNA for the CDR3: TGTGCCTGGAGGGGGACCAGTGAAGCTTTCTTT.

In its sample, this clonotype was seen a few times. Given a much more abundant clone one base away, this may be a read error. The J gene is TRBJ1-1, the V gene TRBV20-1; possibly TRBD1 for D (6 bases). CDR1 is DFQATT, CDR2 SNEGSKA, per germline (reference sequence). The CDR3 extends over 12 amino acids. CDR3 DNA sequence: TGCAATGCTAGAGGGGGAATCGGGGAAGCTTTCTTT. Protein product: CNARGGIGEAFF.

In regard to this clonotype: The junction does not match germline at one end; this may be a read error. This chain connects TRBV29-1 to TRBJ2-5; D may be TRBD1 (6 bases). The germline V gene has CDR1 SQVTM and CDR2 ANQGSEA. The CDR3 runs to 16 residues. CDR3 region: CSAKLYLQTGQETRYF. CDR3 nucleotide sequence: TGCAGTGCCAAGCTCTACCTCCAGACAGGTCAAGAGACCCGGTACTTC.

Details on this clonotype: Relative to the germline gene, one junction end is altered; a read error may explain this. CDR3 amino acids: CASSLRVLNTEAFF. In DNA, the CDR3 is TGTGCCAGCAGCCTAAGGGTGCTGAATACTGAAGCTTTCTTT. The chain couples TRBV11-3 to TRBJ1-1, with D uncertain. CDR3 size: 14 residues. The germline CDR1 and CDR2 sequences are SGHNT and YENEEA.

Note on this clonotype: A much larger clone lies one base from this, so it may be a read error. The V and J genes are TRBV6-1 and TRBJ1-1; D remains ambiguous. Germline V CDR1 and CDR2: MNHNS, SASEGT. The CDR3 spans 14 residues. Trimming removed 7 bases from V and 3 bases from J, with 15 bases in between. In DNA, the CDR3 is TGTGCCAGCACCGAAGGTCGGCAGCACACTGAAGCTTTCTTT. This encodes CASTEGRQHTEAFF.

There are a few counts of this clonotype. A read error may produce the germline difference seen at one junction end. The chain recombines TRBV29-1 with TRBJ2-5; perhaps TRBD1 as D (6 bases). This CDR3 is built from 13 residues. Per germline, CDR1 SQVTM and CDR2 ANQGSEA. The CDR3 DNA sequence: TGCAGCGCGGTCGACAGGTTCCAGGAGACACAGTACTTC. Translated: CSAVDRFQETQYF.

With respect to this clonotype: A read error may account for a junction end that differs from germline. The chain has TRBV5-4 and TRBJ2-1; tentatively, D is TRBD2 (5 bases). The CDR3 length is 13 residues. Germline CDR1 reads SGHNT; CDR2 reads YYREEE (reference sequence). The CDR3 sequence is CASSVDWINDQFF. The CDR3 region has the DNA TGCGCCAGCAGCGTGGACTGGATTAATGACCAGTTCTTC.

The V gene is TRBV6-2 or TRBV6-3, the J gene TRBJ1-2; D gene ambiguous. CDR3 length equals 14 residues. From germline, CDR1 is MNHEY and CDR2 SVGEGT. V lost 5 bases and J 0 bases, leaving 10 bases between the germline ends. As DNA, the CDR3 is TGTGCCAGCAGTACGGACTGGGCTAACTATGGCTACACCTTC. This codes for CASSTDWANYGYTF.

Comments on this clonotype: The CDR3 carries no conserved terminal phenylalanine or tryptophan, so it likely arises from a read error. V is TRBV28 and J is TRBJ2-1; 14 nucleotides align to TRBD2. Germline CDR1 reads MDHEN; CDR2 reads SYDVKM. There are 18 residues in the CDR3. DNA of the CDR3: TGTGCCACCAGTTCGGGACTAGCGGGGGAAGAGCTGTACAATGAGCAGTTCTTA. Its protein product is CATSSGLAGEELYNEQFL.

Points on this clonotype: The final CDR3 position lacks the conserved phenylalanine or tryptophan, pointing to a likely read error. V usage is TRBV6-5 and J usage is TRBJ1-2; no definite D call. The CDR3 has 12 amino acids. Looked up from germline, CDR1 is MNHEY and CDR2 is SVGAGI. V was shortened by 4 bases and J by 8 bases, with 11 bases between the two germline ends. Here the CDR3 reads CASSSTRGGYTL. The DNA for the CDR3 is TGTGCCAGCAGTTCCACACGAGGGGGCTACACCTTG.

Relative to its sample, this clonotype is medium-sized. The chain has TRBV28 and TRBJ2-3; 8 bases map to TRBD2. The germline V gene encodes CDR1 MDHEN and CDR2 SYDVKM. The ends lost 3 bases at V and 3 bases at J; junction bases unmatched: 8. This CDR3 is built from 16 residues. The CDR3, as DNA: TGTGCCAGCAGTTTCTCCAGCGGGAGAGGAACAGATACGCAGTATTTT. Protein sequence: CASSFSSGRGTDTQYF.

This clonotype was seen only a few times. The chain couples TRBV7-9 to TRBJ2-5; D is ambiguous. Looked up from germline, CDR1 is SEHNR and CDR2 is FQNEAQ (reference sequence). V was pared by 3 bases and J by 0 bases, with 17 bases between. This CDR3 spans 17 amino acids. The CDR3 nucleotides are TGTGCCAGCAGCTTTGGGTCTCTTTGGTTGTACCAAGAGACCCAGTACTTC. Its translation is CASSFGSLWLYQETQYF.

The genes are TRBV4-3 and TRBJ2-3; D call uncertain. CDR1 and CDR2 (germline): LGHNA, YSLEER. Trimming removed 2 bases from V and 6 bases from J, with 12 bases in between. The CDR3 is 14 amino acids. This chain's CDR3 is CASSQINSGDTQYF. The CDR3 bases are TGCGCCAGCAGCCAAATTAATTCCGGGGATACGCAGTATTTT.

Only a few counts were recorded for this clonotype. As the CDR3 is not closed by the conserved phenylalanine or tryptophan, this likely results from a read error. The chain couples TRBV10-3 to TRBJ2-2, with a tentative D call TRBD1 (6 bases). The V gene's germline CDR1 is ENHRY and CDR2 SYGVKD. The CDR3 runs 14 residues. Trimming shortened V by 10 bases and J by 3 bases, and 15 bases separated the two germline ends. The CDR3 nucleotides are TGTGCCAGCATACAGGGTCTCGACACCGGGGAGCTGTTTATT. Its protein is CASIQGLDTGELFI.

With respect to this clonotype: This CDR3 fails to terminate in the conserved phenylalanine or tryptophan, so it likely reflects a read error. The V gene is TRBV29-1, the J gene TRBJ1-6, with D maybe TRBD1 (5 bases). This CDR3 contains 14 residues. In germline, CDR1 is SQVTM, CDR2 ANQGSEA. CDR3: CSAGRVGDNSPLHS. In DNA form, the CDR3 reads TGCAGCGCCGGGAGAGTAGGGGATAATTCACCACTCCACTCT.

About this clonotype itself: The conserved closing phenylalanine or tryptophan is absent in this CDR3, likely reflecting a read error. Because the CDR3's place on the DNA is in doubt, the DNA is left out and the CDR3 is given as listed by TCRdb. The genes are TRBV10-3 and TRBJ2-7; the table's D gene call, TRBD2, was not cross checked with the DNA. The CDR3 adds up to 13 amino acids, both ends counted. Germline assignment: CDR1 ENHRY and CDR2 SYGVKD. The CDR3: CAISPSRVYEQYS.